Listed here are 25 T cell receptor beta chains from one sample, sequenced in a study of blood T cell repertoires in COVID-19. Clones were sequenced by immunoSEQ multiplex PCR, and TCRdb holds only the in-frame ones, with some missing. The sample contains about 170,000 clones, approximately 85% of which appear only once. Sequenced input: peripheral blood. These receptors came from a man between 60 and 70 years old who had recovered from COVID-19.

This rearrangement joins TRBV2 to TRBJ1-2; tentatively, D is TRBD1 (5 bases). The CDR3 sequence is 14 residues long. With 3 bases removed from V and 4 bases from J, the gap between germline ends came to 12 bases. CDR1 is SNHLY, CDR2 FYNNEI, per germline. The CDR3 nucleotides read TGTGCCAGCAGTGAGAAAGGGGATGCCTATGGCTACACCTTC. As protein: CASSEKGDAYGYTF.

J is TRBJ2-2 and V is TRBV29-1; the D gene is possibly TRBD1 (6 bases). V was shortened by 4 bases and J by 1 base, with 10 bases between the two germline ends. The germline V gene has CDR1 SQVTM and CDR2 ANQGSEA. CDR3 length equals 14 residues. CDR3 sequence reads: CSVGKTGNTGELFF. CDR3 in DNA: TGCAGCGTTGGGAAGACAGGGAACACCGGGGAGCTGTTTTTT.

This rearrangement joins TRBV29-1 to TRBJ2-5; a weak D match, TRBD2 (5 bases). Germline loops: CDR1 SQVTM, CDR2 ANQGSEA. Trimming removed 0 bases from V and 7 bases from J, with 18 bases in between. CDR3 length: 15 amino acids. The CDR3 loop is CSVEDEAYTRRTQYF. CDR3 sequence (DNA): TGCAGCGTTGAAGATGAGGCCTATACTAGGAGGACCCAGTACTTC.

This chain joins TRBV19 and TRBJ1-2; 7 positions agree with TRBD1. This CDR3 comprises 13 residues. J lost 4 bases, V lost 9 bases, and 8 bases had no gene match. CDR1 and CDR2 from the germline V gene are LNHDA and SQIVND (reference sequence). The CDR3 sequence is CASLDREPYGYTF. For the CDR3, the DNA is TGTGCCAGCCTAGACAGGGAACCCTATGGCTACACCTTC.

This clone was detected only a few times. The rearrangement joins TRBV10-3 to TRBJ2-2; D unclear. V lost 11 bases to trimming and J lost 5 bases, with 6 bases between them. The length of the CDR3 is 10 residues. Germline V gene data show CDR1 as ENHRY and CDR2 as SYGVKD. CDR3 amino acids: CAVQTGELFF. For the CDR3, the DNA is TGTGCCGTCCAAACCGGGGAGCTGTTTTTT.

The chain couples TRBV20-1 to TRBJ2-1; the D gene is possibly TRBD2 (6 bases). Trimming removed 3 bases from V and 5 bases from J, with 17 bases in between. The CDR3 contains 15 residues. Germline CDR1 DFQATT, CDR2 SNEGSKA (reference sequence). CDR3 amino acids: CSASRGGSAHNEQFF. The CDR3 nucleotides are TGCAGTGCTAGTCGTGGGGGGAGTGCCCACAATGAGCAGTTCTTC.

J is TRBJ1-2 and V is TRBV19, with D perhaps matching TRBD1 (6 bases). Trimming took 7 bases from V and 7 from J, leaving 19 bases between them. The V gene's germline CDR1 is LNHDA and CDR2 SQIVND (reference sequence). The CDR3 is 14 amino acids. In DNA form, the CDR3 reads TGTGCCAGTACCCAAAGCGGGGGGGCCGGTGGCTACACCTTC. It yields the protein CASTQSGGAGGYTF.

This clone occurred a few times. The V and J genes are TRBV4-3 and TRBJ2-2; 8 bases are a match to TRBD1. The CDR3 extends over 17 amino acids. Germline CDR1 LGHNA, CDR2 YSLEER. Losses at the gene ends were 2 bases for V and 5 bases for J; bases not matched to a gene: 10. As DNA, the CDR3 is TGCGCCAGCAGCCAATATCAGGGGGCAGGGGGGACCGGGGAGCTGTTTTTT. Encoded protein: CASSQYQGAGGTGELFF.

The chain couples TRBV14 to TRBJ2-3, with 7 bases lining up with TRBD1. V was pared by 1 base and J by 3 bases, with 10 bases of the junction left unmatched. Germline-derived CDR1 and CDR2 are SGHDN and FVKESK. The CDR3 contains 17 residues. CDR3 nucleotide sequence: TGTGCCAGCAGCCAAGCGGTTCGGACAGGCCGTACAGATACGCAGTATTTT. Encoded protein: CASSQAVRTGRTDTQYF.

This clone was seen a few times. The chain links TRBV5-1 to TRBJ2-7, with no clear D. With 0 bases removed from V and 2 bases from J, the gap between germline ends came to 9 bases. Looked up from germline, CDR1 is SGHRS and CDR2 is YFSETQ. The CDR3 spans 14 residues. The CDR3 loop reads CASSLALTAYEQYF. The DNA of the CDR3 is TGCGCCAGCAGCTTGGCCTTAACAGCCTACGAGCAGTACTTC.

The gene calls are TRBV18 and TRBJ2-2, with D possibly TRBD1 on 5 matching bases. Trimming left V 2 bases short and J 7 bases short, with 5 bases between. The CDR3 spans 12 residues. CDR1 and CDR2 (germline): KGHSH, LQKENI. The CDR3 loop reads CASSPDSGELFF. Written as DNA, the CDR3 is TGTGCCAGCTCACCAGACAGCGGGGAGCTGTTTTTT.

The J gene is TRBJ2-3, the V gene TRBV10-3, with 11 bases lining up with TRBD2. With V trimmed by 6 bases and J by 0 bases, 11 bases remained unmatched. This CDR3 comprises 18 residues. The germline CDR1 and CDR2 sequences are ENHRY and SYGVKD. This CDR3 is CAIRDSSGGKGSTDTQYF. DNA for the CDR3: TGTGCCATCAGGGACTCTAGCGGGGGGAAGGGGAGCACAGATACGCAGTATTTT.

The rearrangement links TRBV7-9 to TRBJ1-1; D possibly corresponds to TRBD1 (5 bases). Germline assignment: CDR1 SEHNR and CDR2 FQNEAQ (reference sequence). V lost 5 bases and J 3 bases, leaving 7 bases between the germline ends. This CDR3 region has 12 residues. The CDR3 region is CASSIRDTEAFF. The CDR3 DNA is TGTGCCAGCAGCATCAGGGACACTGAAGCTTTCTTT.

The V gene is TRBV7-2, the J gene TRBJ1-2; the D is unclear. V lost 2 bases and J lost 0, with 10 bases in between. The CDR3 length is 15 residues. CDR1 and CDR2 (germline): SGHTA, FQGNSA. Written as DNA, the CDR3 is TGTGCCAGCAGCTTATCGCCAGGCGCTAACTATGGCTACACCTTC. This gives the protein CASSLSPGANYGYTF.

This chain joins TRBV19 and TRBJ1-4, with D tentatively TRBD1 (5 bases). With 5 bases removed from V and 8 bases from J, the gap between germline ends came to 18 bases. The CDR3 extends over 15 amino acids. The V gene's germline CDR1 is LNHDA and CDR2 SQIVND (reference sequence). The CDR3 DNA is TGTGCCAGTAGTCCCCTCGGGGGGAGTCGGGAAAAACTGTTTTTT. Its translation: CASSPLGGSREKLFF.

The chain recombines TRBV7-9 with TRBJ2-1, with 9 bases identical to TRBD1. The length of the CDR3 is 15 residues. From germline, CDR1 is SEHNR and CDR2 FQNEAQ (reference sequence). With V trimmed by 5 bases and J by 4 bases, 6 bases remained unmatched. This CDR3 reads CASSLVQGAYNEQFF. The CDR3, as DNA: TGTGCCAGCAGCCTGGTACAGGGGGCATACAATGAGCAGTTCTTC.

The chain is built from TRBV5-1 and TRBJ1-3, with D possibly being TRBD1 (6 bases). Germline lookup yields CDR1 SGHRS and CDR2 YFSETQ. With 4 bases removed from V and 4 bases from J, the gap between germline ends came to 18 bases. This CDR3 spans 16 amino acids. The DNA of the CDR3 is TGCGCCAGCAGCGGGACCGATACAGGGCTCGGAAACACCATATATTTT. It encodes CASSGTDTGLGNTIYF.

This clone was detected only a few times. J is TRBJ1-5 and V is TRBV6-1, with 10 bases aligning to TRBD1. This CDR3 has 15 amino acids. Germline assignment: CDR1 MNHNS and CDR2 SASEGT. V shed 2 bases, J shed 7 bases, and the junction held 5 bases outside the gene matches. The CDR3 loop is CASSESGTGVQPQHF. CDR3 nucleotide sequence: TGTGCCAGCAGTGAATCCGGGACAGGGGTACAGCCCCAGCATTTT.

The chain joins TRBV6-4 to TRBJ1-4; a possible D gene is TRBD1 (5 bases). CDR1 and CDR2 (germline): MRHNA, SNTAGT. Trimming removed 0 bases at V and 14 bases at J, with 25 bases between. This CDR3 is built from 17 residues. The CDR3 bases are TGTGCCAGCAGTGACTCCTGGGGGGAAAGGGCCGGGAGTGGCCTGTTTTTT. This gives the protein CASSDSWGERAGSGLFF.

The V call is TRBV9, the J call TRBJ1-2; TRBD1 might be the D (5 bases). This CDR3 spans 15 amino acids. V lost 0 bases and J 5 bases, leaving 14 bases between the germline ends. The germline CDR1 and CDR2 sequences are SGDLS and YYNGEE. As DNA, the CDR3 is TGTGCCAGCAGCGTAGGTGGGGGAGGGATATATGGCTACACCTTC. Translation: CASSVGGGGIYGYTF.

The chain uses TRBV7-9 and TRBJ1-1, with TRBD1 matching over 9 bases. CDR3 length: 14 residues. V lost 3 bases, J lost 6 bases, and 5 bases stayed unmatched. CDR1 and CDR2 from the germline V gene are SEHNR and FQNEAQ (reference sequence). CDR3 sequence reads: CASSLGQGVAEAFF. In DNA, the CDR3 is TGTGCCAGCAGCTTGGGACAGGGAGTTGCTGAAGCTTTCTTT.

The genes are TRBV5-6 and TRBJ1-4, with TRBD1 matching 7 bases. Germline CDR1 reads SGHDT; CDR2 reads YYEEEE. J lost 6 bases, V lost 4 bases, and 12 bases had no gene match. This CDR3 contains 16 residues. CDR3 in amino acids: CASSRNLQGRYEKLFF. The CDR3 bases are TGTGCCAGCAGCAGGAACCTACAGGGGCGATATGAAAAACTGTTTTTT.

The chain links TRBV5-1 to TRBJ2-3, with 8 bases matching TRBD1. The V gene's germline CDR1 is SGHRS and CDR2 YFSETQ. V trimming: 0 bases; J trimming: 6 bases; junction bases outside the gene matches: 0. There are 13 residues in the CDR3. The CDR3 here is CASSLDRGDTQYF. CDR3 DNA: TGCGCCAGCAGCTTGGACAGGGGGGATACGCAGTATTTT.

The chain uses TRBV5-8 and TRBJ2-5, with 8 positions matching TRBD2. Germline V gene data show CDR1 as SGHTS and CDR2 as YDEGEE. J lost 2 bases, V lost 0 bases, and 9 bases had no gene match. This CDR3 spans 17 amino acids. CDR3 DNA sequence: TGTGCCAGCAGCTTGGGGATAAATAGCGGGGATCAAGAGACCCAGTACTTC. Protein sequence: CASSLGINSGDQETQYF.

The rearrangement links TRBV7-6 to TRBJ2-1, with 8 bases lining up with TRBD2. Germline V gene sequence: CDR1 SGHVS, CDR2 FNYEAQ. The CDR3 consists of 16 residues. The V and J ends lost 1 base and 5 bases, in that order; junction bases with no gene match: 7. CDR3 region: CASSLGTGGRHNEQFF. CDR3 in DNA: TGTGCCAGCAGCTTAGGAACGGGGGGGCGTCACAATGAGCAGTTCTTC.